The next 13 T cell receptor beta chains were all read from a single sample in a study of T cells in Graves' hyperthyroidism and ophthalmopathy. It was RNA transcripts that yielded the amplified TCR beta CDR3 regions. In the first-round RT-PCR of the TCR CDR3, the HTBI primer set was used. TCRdb itself ran the multiplex PCR reads through MiXCR, one entry per CDR3 protein. The table lists 530,000 or so distinct CDR3 sequences, about 15% of them singletons, with roughly a sixth in the top ten. Sequenced input: blood. The receptors stem from a woman aged 18-35 years with Graves' ophthalmopathy.

This clonotype was detected many times. The J gene is TRBJ2-2, the V gene TRBV6-2 or TRBV6-3; TRBD2 matches at 10 bases. The CDR3 has 15 amino acids. V was pared by 7 bases and J by 3 bases, with 5 bases of the junction left unmatched. Germline CDR1 reads MNHEY; CDR2 reads SVGEGT. CDR3 in DNA: TGTGCCAGCAACCCTAGCGGGAGAGACACCGGGGAGCTGTTTTTT. Amino acids: CASNPSGRDTGELFF.

There are many counts of this clonotype. Compared with germline, one end of the junction differs, possibly owing to a read error. This chain connects TRBV7-7 to TRBJ2-7, with 9 bases aligning to TRBD1. This CDR3 is 15 amino acids long. In germline, CDR1 is SSHAT, CDR2 FNYEAQ (reference sequence). The CDR3 loop is CASSSGFAGQGEQYF. The DNA of the CDR3 is TGTGCTAGCAGCTCTGGGTTCGCGGGACAGGGAGAGCAGTACTTC.

A few counts support this clonotype. This chain joins TRBV19 and TRBJ2-2, with D maybe TRBD1 (5 bases). The CDR3 has 14 amino acids. The V end lost 11 bases, the J end lost 3 bases, and 16 bases lay between the germline ends. Germline loops: CDR1 LNHDA, CDR2 SQIVND (reference sequence). CDR3 in amino acids: CAARRQGDTGELFF. CDR3 in DNA: TGTGCCGCGAGGCGGCAGGGTGACACCGGGGAGCTGTTTTTT.

The genes are TRBV7-9 and TRBJ2-7; 12 nucleotides match TRBD1. Germline CDR1 is SEHNR and CDR2 is FQNEAQ (reference sequence). This CDR3 is built from 15 residues. J gave up 6 bases and V 3 bases, and 6 bases lay outside the gene matches. CDR3 nucleotides: TGTGCCAGCAGCTTTGCCGGGACAGGGGGCGTCGAGCAGTACTTC. As protein: CASSFAGTGGVEQYF.

This clonotype was found many times. The chain carries TRBV10-3 and TRBJ2-7; TRBD2 is a possible D gene (5 bases). The CDR3 contains 11 residues. Between the trimmed V and J ends, which lost 6 bases and 4 bases, there was a span of 7 bases. CDR1 and CDR2 (germline): ENHRY, SYGVKD. CDR3 nucleotide sequence: TGTGCCATCAGCGAGGGATACGAGCAGTACTTC. It specifies CAISEGYEQYF.

This clonotype appeared a few times. J is TRBJ2-1 and V is TRBV29-1; the D is unclear. The CDR3 sequence is 12 residues long. Deletions cut 2 bases from V and 4 bases from J, with 6 bases between. Germline assignment: CDR1 SQVTM and CDR2 ANQGSEA. The CDR3, as DNA: TGCAGCGTTGAATGGGCATACAATGAGCAGTTCTTC. Protein: CSVEWAYNEQFF.

This clonotype was recorded many times. The chain employs TRBV30 and TRBJ1-4; 8 positions match TRBD1. This CDR3 spans 15 amino acids. CDR1 GTSNPN and CDR2 SVGIG come from the germline V gene (reference sequence). The J segment lost 4 bases and the V segment lost 3 bases, leaving 7 bases of the junction unmatched. The CDR3 protein is CAWSGDRSYNEKLFF. The CDR3, as DNA: TGTGCCTGGAGCGGGGACAGGTCCTATAATGAAAAACTGTTTTTT.

This clonotype has more than one count but fewer than ten. This chain links TRBV27 with TRBJ2-7; 11 bases map to TRBD2. The J segment lost 7 bases and the V segment lost 6 bases, leaving 11 bases of the junction unmatched. From germline, CDR1 is MNHEY and CDR2 SMNVEV (reference sequence). The CDR3 is made up of 15 amino acids. The CDR3 is CASRTSLAGVSEQYF. The DNA of the CDR3 is TGTGCCAGCAGAACGTCACTAGCGGGAGTGAGTGAGCAGTACTTC.

The table lists this clonotype with many counts. This rearrangement joins TRBV5-1 to TRBJ2-1, with 9 bases identical to TRBD2. Germline assignment: CDR1 SGHRS and CDR2 YFSETQ. The ends lost 0 bases at V and 2 bases at J; junction bases unmatched: 3. CDR3 length: 16 amino acids. The CDR3 bases are TGCGCCAGCAGCTTGGTTAGCGGGGGAACCTACAATGAGCAGTTCTTC. Its protein is CASSLVSGGTYNEQFF.

This clonotype was counted ten times or more. V and J are TRBV15 and TRBJ2-7; TRBD2 agrees at 8 bases. Germline CDR1 reads LNHNV; CDR2 reads YYDKDF (reference sequence). CDR3 length: 15 amino acids. V was clipped by 2 bases and J by 3 bases; unmatched bases: 6. The DNA for the CDR3 is TGTGCCACCAGCAGACAAGCGGGAGAGGTCTACGAGCAGTACTTC. Its translation: CATSRQAGEVYEQYF.

The V call is TRBV7-3, the J call TRBJ2-4; 7 bases fit TRBD2. The CDR3 loop spans 13 amino acids. Germline V gives CDR1 SGHTA, CDR2 FQGTGA. V dropped 3 bases and J dropped 9; count of bases not matched to a gene: 5. The CDR3 sequence: CASSFERDLIQYF. DNA for the CDR3: TGTGCCAGCAGCTTCGAGCGGGATCTCATTCAGTACTTC.

This clonotype was seen at least ten times. The CDR3 sequence: CASRRLAAGELFF. CDR3 coding DNA: TGTGCCAGCAGGAGACTAGCCGCCGGGGAGCTGTTTTTT. V and J are TRBV11-2 and TRBJ2-2, with TRBD2 identical over 7 bases. The CDR3 sequence is 13 residues long. Germline CDR1 is SGHAT and CDR2 is FQNNGV. Losses at the gene ends were 6 bases for V and 6 bases for J; bases not matched to a gene: 4.

Ten or more counts support this clonotype. This chain uses TRBV7-2 with TRBJ1-5; D perhaps matches TRBD1 (5 bases). CDR3 size: 15 residues. V shed 2 bases and J shed 12 bases, with 20 bases lying between them. Germline V gene sequence: CDR1 SGHTA, CDR2 FQGNSA. CDR3 DNA sequence: TGTGCCAGCAGCTTAAGGGACGGGACTTTTCAGGGCCAGCATTTT. Residues: CASSLRDGTFQGQHF.